Below are 25 T cell receptor beta chains sequenced from a single sample in a study of CD8 T cells in ankylosing spondylitis. The study's findings and limits: A motif in TCR beta, a set of 8 or 9 highly homologous variants, appeared characteristic of ankylosing spondylitis blood.

TCRdb used MiXCR to reprocess the 5' RACE reads, holding one entry per CDR3 protein. The sample holds more than 650,000 distinct CDR3 sequences, about 12% seen once. No antigen is known for these receptors. Material: blood, either unsorted or a sorted T cell fraction (not recorded which). The receptors originated from a male donor with ankylosing spondylitis.

The V call is TRBV4-2, the J call TRBJ1-1; D is unresolved. The CDR3 has 15 amino acids. The germline V gene has CDR1 LGHNA and CDR2 YNFKEQ. The V end lost 3 bases, the J end lost 3 bases, and 14 bases lay between the germline ends. The CDR3 DNA sequence: TGTGCCAGCAGCCACCCAGAACAGTCACACACTGAAGCTTTCTTT. Translating it yields CASSHPEQSHTEAFF.

The chain joins TRBV7-2 to TRBJ2-1; D unclear. Germline V CDR1 and CDR2: SGHTA, FQGNSA. The CDR3 is made up of 14 amino acids. V lost 5 bases to trimming and J lost 5 bases, with 13 bases between them. In nucleotides, the CDR3 is TGTGCCAGCAGCCACCTCCACGGCCACAATGAGCAGTTCTTC. Its translation: CASSHLHGHNEQFF.

This clonotype was picked up a small number of times. The chain combines TRBV24-1 with TRBJ2-3, with a tentative D call TRBD2 (6 bases). CDR3 length: 17 amino acids. Germline CDR1 KGHDR, CDR2 SFDVKD. The V gene lost 4 bases and the J gene lost 5 bases, with 21 bases spanning the gap. CDR3 in amino acids: CATSDSFLRPGEDTQYF. The CDR3 region has the DNA TGTGCCACCAGTGACTCGTTCCTTAGACCGGGGGAAGATACGCAGTATTTT.

The J gene is TRBJ2-5, the V gene TRBV20-1, with D perhaps matching TRBD2 (6 bases). The CDR3 is 15 amino acids. Germline assignment: CDR1 DFQATT and CDR2 SNEGSKA (reference sequence). V gave up 3 bases and J gave up 0 bases, with 14 bases separating them. The CDR3 is CSASGSDYHQETQYF. DNA of the CDR3: TGCAGTGCTAGTGGATCGGACTACCACCAAGAGACCCAGTACTTC.

There are a few counts of this clonotype. The J gene is TRBJ2-3, the V gene TRBV20-1, with TRBD2 identical over 7 bases. CDR1 DFQATT and CDR2 SNEGSKA come from the germline V gene (reference sequence). The CDR3 spans 14 residues. Trimming took 4 bases from V and 0 from J; bases not matched to a gene: 4. CDR3 coding DNA: TGCAGTGCTAATCGGGAGGCCAGCACAGATACGCAGTATTTT. Its translation: CSANREASTDTQYF.

V gene TRBV6-2 or TRBV6-3 combines with J gene TRBJ2-1, with 11 bases fitting TRBD2. Germline CDR1 is MNHEY and CDR2 is SVGEGT. V trimming: 6 bases; J trimming: 8 bases; junction bases outside the gene matches: 12. The CDR3 contains 16 residues. CDR3 sequence reads: CASSRSLAGVYYEQFF. As DNA, the CDR3 is TGTGCCAGCAGCCGATCACTAGCGGGAGTTTACTATGAGCAGTTCTTC.

A few counts support this clonotype. The chain has TRBV2 and TRBJ1-4; tentative D call: TRBD1 (5 bases). This CDR3 has 15 amino acids. Deletions cut 5 bases from V and 8 bases from J, with 18 bases between. The germline CDR1 and CDR2 sequences are SNHLY and FYNNEI. The DNA of the CDR3 is TGTGCCAGCAGTTCTAGACGGCAGAAGGGGGAAAAACTGTTTTTT. Its translation is CASSSRRQKGEKLFF.

This clonotype was recorded a few times. The V gene is TRBV27, the J gene TRBJ2-1; 11 bases map to TRBD2. The junction had 9 bases not matched to a gene; V was cut back by 1 base and J by 7 bases. The CDR3 is made up of 17 amino acids. CDR1 is MNHEY, CDR2 SMNVEV, per germline (reference sequence). Written as DNA, the CDR3 is TGTGCCAGCAGTTTATATGGTAGCGGGGGGGCCAGAAATGAGCAGTTCTTC. Protein product: CASSLYGSGGARNEQFF.

The genes are TRBV6-1 and TRBJ2-7; D ambiguous. Germline CDR1 reads MNHNS; CDR2 reads SASEGT. The CDR3 runs to 13 residues. Trimming removed 2 bases from V and 2 bases from J, with 7 bases in between. CDR3 in amino acids: CASSERAPYEQYF. The CDR3 DNA reads as TGTGCCAGCAGTGAACGGGCGCCCTACGAGCAGTACTTC.

The chain carries TRBV7-2 and TRBJ2-5; D is unresolved. V dropped 5 bases and J dropped 1 base, with 11 bases sitting between them. This CDR3 has 14 residues. Germline V gene sequence: CDR1 SGHTA, CDR2 FQGNSA. CDR3 sequence: CASSRTLLQETQYF. CDR3 nucleotides: TGTGCCAGCAGCCGTACACTCCTCCAAGAGACCCAGTACTTC.

In this sample, this clonotype turned up a few times. The genes are TRBV20-1 and TRBJ2-1; 7 bases line up with TRBD1. Germline lookup yields CDR1 DFQATT and CDR2 SNEGSKA (reference sequence). The junction had 8 bases not matched to a gene; V was cut back by 6 bases and J by 3 bases. The CDR3 has 14 residues. This chain's CDR3 is CSAHQTGIYNEQFF. The DNA of the CDR3 is TGCAGTGCCCATCAGACAGGGATCTACAATGAGCAGTTCTTC.

This sequence joins TRBV28 and TRBJ2-2; D remains unclear. Trimming pared 7 bases from V and 2 bases from J, leaving 8 bases between. CDR1 is MDHEN, CDR2 SYDVKM, per germline. CDR3 length equals 13 residues. The CDR3 protein is CASNGVNTGELFF. The CDR3 DNA is TGTGCCAGCAATGGAGTCAACACCGGGGAGCTGTTTTTT.

This clonotype was observed at least ten times. The chain combines TRBV12-3 or TRBV12-4 with TRBJ1-1, with D possibly TRBD1 on 5 matching bases. V gave up 6 bases and J gave up 0 bases, with 8 bases separating them. The CDR3 totals 13 residues. DNA for the CDR3: TGTGCCAGCAGCCGGGACCTGAACACTGAAGCTTTCTTT. It codes for CASSRDLNTEAFF.

This clonotype showed up many times. J is TRBJ2-7 and V is TRBV29-1; 8 bases fit TRBD2. The germline V gene has CDR1 SQVTM and CDR2 ANQGSEA. V lost 6 bases, J lost 2 bases, and 6 bases stayed unmatched. This CDR3 has 13 residues. CDR3 DNA: TGCAGCGTCATTAGCGGGGAGGCCTACGAGCAGTACTTC. It is translated as CSVISGEAYEQYF.

This clonotype occurred a few times. The chain joins TRBV10-3 to TRBJ2-1, with D possibly TRBD1 on 6 matching bases. This CDR3 region has 15 residues. V was clipped by 6 bases and J by 3 bases, with 15 bases between them. Germline V gene sequence: CDR1 ENHRY, CDR2 SYGVKD. CDR3 bases: TGTGCCATCAGACCGGGACACCCAATCTACAATGAGCAGTTCTTC. Translation gives CAIRPGHPIYNEQFF.

The J gene is TRBJ1-6, the V gene TRBV6-1, with D possibly being TRBD1 (5 bases). Trimming took off 6 bases at V and 8 bases at J, with 14 bases between the two ends. CDR3 size: 14 residues. CDR1 is MNHNS and CDR2 is SASEGT in the germline V gene. CDR3 residues: CASSPVRGYSPLHF. CDR3 DNA: TGTGCCAGCAGCCCGGTGCGGGGCTATTCACCCCTCCACTTT.

This clonotype has only a few counts. The rearrangement joins TRBV6-2 or TRBV6-3 to TRBJ2-7; perhaps TRBD1 as D (6 bases). CDR1 MNHEY and CDR2 SVGEGT come from the germline V gene. Trimming pared 5 bases from V and 5 bases from J, leaving 22 bases between. This CDR3 region has 16 residues. CDR3 in DNA: TGTGCCAGCAGTCCCCCACCGACAGGCTATTTAGACGAGCAGTACTTC. Translating it yields CASSPPPTGYLDEQYF.

This clonotype has just a few counts. The CDR3: CASSSSISGGAMRETQYF. In DNA form, the CDR3 reads TGTGCCAGCAGTTCGTCAATCAGCGGGGGGGCCATGCGAGAGACCCAGTACTTC. The rearrangement uses TRBV6-2 or TRBV6-3 and TRBJ2-5; 10 bases map to TRBD2. The CDR3 loop spans 18 amino acids. V gave up 4 bases and J gave up 4 bases; unmatched junction bases: 15. Per germline, CDR1 MNHEY and CDR2 SVGEGT.

This clonotype occurred a few times. This sequence joins TRBV5-6 and TRBJ2-7; 9 bases map to TRBD1. The trim removed 1 base at V and 4 bases at J, leaving 3 bases unmatched. Germline V gene sequence: CDR1 SGHDT, CDR2 YYEEEE. The CDR3 extends over 14 amino acids. CDR3 sequence reads: CASSLNRGLYEQYF. The CDR3 coding sequence is TGTGCCAGCAGCTTGAACAGGGGGCTTTACGAGCAGTACTTC.

This clonotype was seen more than once but under ten times. The rearrangement links TRBV5-1 to TRBJ2-7, with 9 bases identical to TRBD1. V lost 4 bases to trimming and J lost 4 bases; unmatched junction nucleotides: 12. The CDR3 is 16 amino acids. CDR1 is SGHRS and CDR2 is YFSETQ in the germline V gene. In DNA, the CDR3 is TGCGCCAGCAGCCCGCTCGAGGGACAGGGATTTTACGAGCAGTACTTC. Residues: CASSPLEGQGFYEQYF.

This sequence joins TRBV6-2 or TRBV6-3 and TRBJ2-4, with a weak D call TRBD2 (6 bases). The CDR3 has 15 amino acids. With 6 bases removed from V and 5 bases from J, the gap between germline ends came to 17 bases. Per germline, CDR1 MNHEY and CDR2 SVGEGT. The CDR3 bases are TGTGCCAGCAGGTATCTCGGGGGTCTCCAAAACATTCAGTACTTC. Its translation is CASRYLGGLQNIQYF.

The V gene is TRBV4-1, the J gene TRBJ2-3; the D is unclear. Germline lookup yields CDR1 MGHRA and CDR2 YSYEKL. The length of the CDR3 is 16 residues. The V gene lost 4 bases and the J gene lost 4 bases, with 18 bases spanning the gap. This CDR3 reads CASSRDSSALADTQYF. As DNA, the CDR3 is TGCGCCAGCAGCCGCGACTCCAGCGCCTTAGCAGATACGCAGTATTTT.

A few counts support this clonotype. The V and J genes are TRBV5-6 and TRBJ2-3; the match to TRBD2 covers 8 bases. The germline V gene encodes CDR1 SGHDT and CDR2 YYEEEE. V dropped 4 bases and J dropped 4; count of bases not matched to a gene: 11. The CDR3 spans 16 residues. The CDR3, as DNA: TGTGCCAGCAGCATCCGGGGGGGCCTCGAGGCAGATACGCAGTATTTT. It translates to CASSIRGGLEADTQYF.

V gene TRBV5-1 combines with J gene TRBJ1-4, with 9 nucleotides matching TRBD1. The CDR3 is 15 residues long. Germline V gene data show CDR1 as SGHRS and CDR2 as YFSETQ. Losses at the gene ends were 4 bases for V and 10 bases for J; bases not matched to a gene: 11. CDR3 residues: CASSVGQGTTRKLFF. In nucleotides, the CDR3 is TGCGCCAGCAGCGTGGGACAGGGAACAACTAGAAAACTGTTTTTT.

The count of this clonotype is one. The chain is built from TRBV19 and TRBJ2-7; 11 bases line up with TRBD2. V shed 6 bases and J 3 bases; nucleotides not matched to a gene: 10. CDR3 size: 16 residues. Germline loops: CDR1 LNHDA, CDR2 SQIVND (reference sequence). DNA of the CDR3: TGTGCCAGTAGAAACACACCGGGACTAGCGGTCTACGAGCAGTACTTC. This sequence encodes CASRNTPGLAVYEQYF.